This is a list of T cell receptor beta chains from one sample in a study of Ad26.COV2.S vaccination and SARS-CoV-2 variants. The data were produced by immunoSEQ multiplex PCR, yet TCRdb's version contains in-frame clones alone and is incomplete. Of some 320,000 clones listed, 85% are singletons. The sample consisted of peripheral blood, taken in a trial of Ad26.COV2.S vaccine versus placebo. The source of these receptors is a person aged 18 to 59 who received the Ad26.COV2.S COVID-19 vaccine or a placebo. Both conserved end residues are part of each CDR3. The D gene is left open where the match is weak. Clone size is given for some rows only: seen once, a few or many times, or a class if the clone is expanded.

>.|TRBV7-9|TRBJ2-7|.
CASSRGEDYEQYF
TGTGCCAGCTCCCGGGGCGAAGACTACGAGCAGTACTTC
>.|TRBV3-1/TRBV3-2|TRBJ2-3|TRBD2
CASSPGLEITDTQYF
TGTGCCAGCAGCCCTGGACTAGAGATAACAGATACGCAGTATTTT
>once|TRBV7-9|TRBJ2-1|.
CASSLGAYEQFF
TGTGCCAGCAGCTTAGGGGCCTATGAGCAGTTCTTC
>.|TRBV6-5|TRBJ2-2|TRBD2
CASSYGGGAVGELFF
TGTGCCAGCAGTTACGGCGGGGGGGCTGTCGGGGAGCTGTTTTTT
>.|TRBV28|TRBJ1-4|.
CASSLSHDRSGGEKLFF
TGTGCCAGCAGTTTATCCCACGACAGGTCAGGCGGTGAAAAACTGTTTTTT
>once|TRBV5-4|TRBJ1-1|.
CASSSVGVAEAFF
TGTGCCAGCAGCTCTGTCGGCGTAGCGGAAGCTTTCTTT
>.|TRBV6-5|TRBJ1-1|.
CASSYHRTAEAFF
TGTGCCAGCAGTTACCACAGGACCGCTGAAGCTTTCTTT
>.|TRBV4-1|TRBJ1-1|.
CASRSHRANTEAFF
TGCGCCAGCAGATCGCACAGGGCCAACACTGAAGCTTTCTTT
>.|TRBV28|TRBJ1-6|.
CASKRGEPLHF
TGTGCCAGCAAAAGGGGGGAACCCCTCCACTTT
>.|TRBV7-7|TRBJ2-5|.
CASSLVGGVQETQYF
TGTGCCAGCAGCTTAGTCGGGGGAGTCCAAGAGACCCAGTACTTC
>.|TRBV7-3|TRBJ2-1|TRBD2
CASSFVAGGNTFHEQFF
TGTGCCAGCAGCTTCGTAGCGGGGGGGAATACGTTCCACGAGCAGTTCTTC
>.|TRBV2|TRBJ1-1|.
CASSKMGYTEAFF
TGTGCCAGCTCCAAAATGGGATACACTGAAGCTTTCTTT
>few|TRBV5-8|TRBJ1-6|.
CASSPNRGSLRQIHSPLHF
TGTGCCAGCAGCCCCAATCGGGGTTCATTACGACAGATACATTCACCCCTCCACTTT
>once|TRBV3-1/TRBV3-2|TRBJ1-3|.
CASSQDLLRVSGNTIYF
TGTGCCAGCAGCCAAGACCTCCTTAGGGTGTCTGGAAACACCATATATTTT
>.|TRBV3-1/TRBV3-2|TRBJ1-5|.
CASSRNTGDQPQHF
TGTGCCAGCAGCCGCAACACGGGAGATCAGCCCCAGCATTTT
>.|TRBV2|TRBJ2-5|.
CASSGNKQETQYF
TGTGCCAGCAGTGGGAACAAACAAGAGACCCAGTACTTC
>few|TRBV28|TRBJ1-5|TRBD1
CASSRRTGGLQPQHF
TGTGCCAGCAGTCGCCGGACAGGGGGCTTGCAGCCCCAGCATTTT
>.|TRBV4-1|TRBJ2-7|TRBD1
CASSQSGTGLNEQYF
TGCGCCAGCAGCCAATCCGGGACAGGGCTCAACGAGCAGTACTTC
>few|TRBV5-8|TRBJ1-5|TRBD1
CASSPGTGIQPQHF
TGTGCCAGCAGCCCCGGGACAGGGATCCAGCCCCAGCATTTT
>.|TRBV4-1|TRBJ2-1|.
CASSQEVGDNEQFF
TGCGCCAGCAGCCAAGAAGTAGGAGACAATGAGCAGTTCTTC
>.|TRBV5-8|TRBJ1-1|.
CASSLELRGTEAFF
TGTGCCAGCAGCTTGGAGTTAAGGGGTACTGAAGCTTTCTTT
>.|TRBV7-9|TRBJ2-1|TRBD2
CASSTGGLAGVSQFF
TGTGCCAGCAGCACCGGTGGACTAGCGGGGGTTTCGCAGTTCTTC
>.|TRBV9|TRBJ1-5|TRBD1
CASSGQGGQPQHF
TGTGCCAGCAGCGGCCAGGGGGGGCAGCCCCAGCATTTT
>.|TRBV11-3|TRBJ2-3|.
CASSLGLIGDTQYF
TGTGCCAGCAGCTTAGGACTTATAGGAGATACGCAGTATTTT
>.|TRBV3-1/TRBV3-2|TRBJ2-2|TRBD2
CASSRREGYTGELFF
TGTGCCAGCAGCCGGCGGGAGGGGTACACCGGGGAGCTGTTTTTT
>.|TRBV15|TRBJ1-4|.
CATSESKGGYEKLFF
TGTGCCACCAGCGAAAGTAAAGGGGGTTATGAAAAACTGTTTTTT
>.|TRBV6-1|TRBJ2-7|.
CASSEAYRAGNSYEQYF
TGTGCCAGCAGTGAAGCGTATCGGGCTGGGAACTCCTACGAGCAGTACTTC
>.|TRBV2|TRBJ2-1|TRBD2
CASSAGGSSYNEQFF
TGTGCCAGCAGTGCGGGGGGTAGCTCCTACAATGAGCAGTTCTTC
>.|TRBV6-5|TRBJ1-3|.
CASSPSSYGNTIYF
TGTGCCAGCAGCCCGAGTTCCTATGGAAACACCATATATTTT
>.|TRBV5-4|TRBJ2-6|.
CASPLTGTSSGANVLTF
TGTGCCAGCCCATTGACAGGGACTTCCTCTGGGGCCAACGTCCTGACTTTC
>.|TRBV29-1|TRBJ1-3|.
CSGSVAGNTIYF
TGCAGCGGGTCGGTGGCTGGAAACACCATATATTTT
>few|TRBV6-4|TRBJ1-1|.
CASREAEGTEAFF
TGTGCCAGCAGGGAGGCCGAGGGGACTGAAGCTTTCTTT
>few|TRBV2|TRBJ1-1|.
CASSVRGWNTEAFF
TGTGCCAGCAGTGTACGGGGCTGGAACACTGAAGCTTTCTTT
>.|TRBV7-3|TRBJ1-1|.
CASSLGTEAFF
TGTGCCAGCAGCTTGGGAACTGAAGCTTTCTTT
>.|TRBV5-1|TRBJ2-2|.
CASSLSNRDTGELFF
TGCGCCAGCAGCTTGTCCAACAGGGACACCGGGGAGCTGTTTTTT
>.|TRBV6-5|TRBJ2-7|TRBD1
CASSPGQGAVYEQYF
TGTGCCAGCAGTCCTGGACAGGGGGCGGTATACGAGCAGTACTTC
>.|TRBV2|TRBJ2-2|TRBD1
CASRYLTGSTGELFF
TGTGCCAGCAGGTACCTGACAGGGTCCACCGGGGAGCTGTTTTTT
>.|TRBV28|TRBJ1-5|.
CASSLYYSNQPQHF
TGTGCCAGCAGTTTGTATTATAGCAATCAGCCCCAGCATTTT